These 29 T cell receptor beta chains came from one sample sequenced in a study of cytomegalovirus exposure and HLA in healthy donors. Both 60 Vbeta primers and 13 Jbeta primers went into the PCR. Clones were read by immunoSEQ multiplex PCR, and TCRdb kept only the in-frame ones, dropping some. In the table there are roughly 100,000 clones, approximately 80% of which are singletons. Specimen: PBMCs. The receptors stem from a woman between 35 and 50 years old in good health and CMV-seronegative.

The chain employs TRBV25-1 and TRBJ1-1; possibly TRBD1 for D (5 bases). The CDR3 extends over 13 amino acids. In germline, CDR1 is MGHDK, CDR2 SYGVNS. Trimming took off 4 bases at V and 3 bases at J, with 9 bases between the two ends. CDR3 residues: CASSVQGDTEAFF. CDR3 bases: TGTGCCAGCAGTGTCCAGGGCGACACTGAAGCTTTCTTT.

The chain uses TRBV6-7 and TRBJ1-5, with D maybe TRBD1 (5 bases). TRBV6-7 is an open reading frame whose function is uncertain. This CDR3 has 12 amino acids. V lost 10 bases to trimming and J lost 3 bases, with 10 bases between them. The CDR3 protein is CATARANQPQHF. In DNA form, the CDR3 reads TGTGCCACCGCCAGGGCCAATCAGCCCCAGCATTTT.

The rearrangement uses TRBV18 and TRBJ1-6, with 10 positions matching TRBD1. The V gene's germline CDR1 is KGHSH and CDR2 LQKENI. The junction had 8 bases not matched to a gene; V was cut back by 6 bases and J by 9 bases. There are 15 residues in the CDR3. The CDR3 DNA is TGTGCCAGCTCGCTCCGGGACAGGGGTTTTTCACCCCTCCACTTT. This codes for CASSLRDRGFSPLHF.

As DNA, the CDR3 is TGTGCCATCAGTGAGTATAAAGGGGAGGACAATCAGCCCCAGCATTTT. This sequence encodes CAISEYKGEDNQPQHF. The chain combines TRBV10-3 with TRBJ1-5, with D possibly TRBD1 on 5 matching bases. Trimming removed 1 base from V and 3 bases from J, with 13 bases in between. This CDR3 contains 16 residues. Germline V gene sequence: CDR1 ENHRY, CDR2 SYGVKD.

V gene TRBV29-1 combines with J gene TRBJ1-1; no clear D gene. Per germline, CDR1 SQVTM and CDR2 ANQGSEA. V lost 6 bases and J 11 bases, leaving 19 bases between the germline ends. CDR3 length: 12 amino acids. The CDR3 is CSVEGIGESAFF. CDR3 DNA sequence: TGCAGCGTCGAGGGCATTGGGGAATCTGCTTTCTTT.

CDR3 in amino acids: CASSLSAGESLRGTDTQYF. The CDR3 DNA follows: TGTGCCAGCAGCTTATCGGCTGGGGAGTCGCTGAGGGGCACAGATACGCAGTATTTT. The rearrangement joins TRBV7-9 to TRBJ2-3; D is possibly TRBD2 (5 bases). CDR3 length: 19 residues. Looked up from germline, CDR1 is SEHNR and CDR2 is FQNEAQ (reference sequence). V was pared by 2 bases and J by 1 base, with 22 bases between.

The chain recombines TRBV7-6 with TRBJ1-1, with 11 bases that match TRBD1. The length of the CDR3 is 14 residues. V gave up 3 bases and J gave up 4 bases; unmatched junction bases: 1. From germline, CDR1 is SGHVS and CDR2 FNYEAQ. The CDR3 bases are TGTGCCAGCAGCTTCGGGACAGGGGGCACTGAAGCTTTCTTT. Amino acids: CASSFGTGGTEAFF. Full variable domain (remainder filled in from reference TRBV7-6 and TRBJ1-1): GAGVSQSPRYKVTKRGQDVALRCDPISGHVSLYWYRQALGQGPEFLTYFNYEAQQDKSGLPNDRFSAERPEGSISTLTIQRTEQRDSAMYRCASSFGTGGTEAFFGQGTRLTVV.

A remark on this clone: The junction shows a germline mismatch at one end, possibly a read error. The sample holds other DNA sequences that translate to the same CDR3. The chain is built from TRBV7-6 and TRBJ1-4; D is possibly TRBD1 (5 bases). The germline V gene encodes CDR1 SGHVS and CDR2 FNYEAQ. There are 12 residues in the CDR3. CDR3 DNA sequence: TGTGCTAGCAGCGGACACGCTGAAAAACTGTTTTTT. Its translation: CASSGHAEKLFF.

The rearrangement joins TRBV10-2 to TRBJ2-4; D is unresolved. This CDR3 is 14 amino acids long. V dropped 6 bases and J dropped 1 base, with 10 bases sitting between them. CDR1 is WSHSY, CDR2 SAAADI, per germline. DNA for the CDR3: TGCGCCAGCAGCGCGCTACGGGCCAAAAACATTCAGTACTTC. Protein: CASSALRAKNIQYF.

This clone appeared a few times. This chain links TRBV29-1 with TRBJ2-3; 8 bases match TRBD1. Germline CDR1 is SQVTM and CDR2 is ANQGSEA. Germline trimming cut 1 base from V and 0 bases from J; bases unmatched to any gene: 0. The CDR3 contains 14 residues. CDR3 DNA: TGCAGCGTTGAAGGGACAGGGAGCACAGATACGCAGTATTTT. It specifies CSVEGTGSTDTQYF.

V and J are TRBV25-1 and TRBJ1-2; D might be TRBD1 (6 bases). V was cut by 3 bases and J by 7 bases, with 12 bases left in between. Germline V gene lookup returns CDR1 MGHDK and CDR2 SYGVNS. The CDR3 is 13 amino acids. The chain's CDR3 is CASSDAGASGYTF. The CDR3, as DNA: TGTGCCAGCAGTGACGCGGGGGCGAGTGGCTACACCTTC.

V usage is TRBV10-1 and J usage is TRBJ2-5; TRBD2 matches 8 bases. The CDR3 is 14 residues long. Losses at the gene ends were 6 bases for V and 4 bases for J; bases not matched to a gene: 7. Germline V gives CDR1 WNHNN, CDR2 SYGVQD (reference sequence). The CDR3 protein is CASSPSGGPETQYF. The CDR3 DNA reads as TGCGCCAGCAGCCCCAGCGGGGGACCAGAGACCCAGTACTTC.

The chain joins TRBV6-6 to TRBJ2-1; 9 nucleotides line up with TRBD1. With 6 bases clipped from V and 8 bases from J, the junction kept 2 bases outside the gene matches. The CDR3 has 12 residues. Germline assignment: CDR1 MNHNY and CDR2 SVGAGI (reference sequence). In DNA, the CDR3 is TGTGCCAGCAGCTGGGACAGGGATGAGCAGTTCTTC. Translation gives CASSWDRDEQFF.

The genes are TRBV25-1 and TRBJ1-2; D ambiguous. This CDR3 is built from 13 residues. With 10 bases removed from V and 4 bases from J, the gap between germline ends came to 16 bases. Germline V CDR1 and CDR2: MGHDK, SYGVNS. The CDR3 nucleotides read TGTGCCACCCGGGCGGGATGGGGCTATGGCTACACCTTC. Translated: CATRAGWGYGYTF.

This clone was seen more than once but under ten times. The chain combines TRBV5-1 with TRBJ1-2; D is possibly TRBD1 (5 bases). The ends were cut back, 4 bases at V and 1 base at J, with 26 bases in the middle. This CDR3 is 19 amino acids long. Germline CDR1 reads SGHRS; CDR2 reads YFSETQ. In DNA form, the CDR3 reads TGCGCCAGCAGCCCGGGGGTCGCAGGGTCACTGAGATATAACTATGGCTACACCTTC. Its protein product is CASSPGVAGSLRYNYGYTF.

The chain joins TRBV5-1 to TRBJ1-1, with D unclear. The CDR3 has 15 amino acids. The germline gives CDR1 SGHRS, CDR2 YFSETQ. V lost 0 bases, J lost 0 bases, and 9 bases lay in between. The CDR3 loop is CASSLGAVMNTEAFF. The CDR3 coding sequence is TGCGCCAGCAGCTTGGGGGCAGTCATGAACACTGAAGCTTTCTTT. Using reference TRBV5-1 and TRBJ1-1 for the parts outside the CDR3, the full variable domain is KAGVTQTPRYLIKTRGQQVTLSCSPISGHRSVSWYQQTPGQGLQFLFEYFSETQRNKGNFPGRFSGRQFSNSRSEMNVSTLELGDSALYLCASSLGAVMNTEAFFGQGTRLTVV.

The chain's CDR3 is CASSPPDSLGTEAFF. CDR3 nucleotides: TGTGCCAGCTCACCACCGGACAGCTTGGGCACTGAAGCTTTCTTT. The rearrangement uses TRBV18 and TRBJ1-1; maybe TRBD1 (6 bases). This CDR3 has 15 amino acids. Trimming shortened V by 0 bases and J by 4 bases, and 12 bases separated the two germline ends. CDR1 and CDR2 from the germline V gene are KGHSH and LQKENI.

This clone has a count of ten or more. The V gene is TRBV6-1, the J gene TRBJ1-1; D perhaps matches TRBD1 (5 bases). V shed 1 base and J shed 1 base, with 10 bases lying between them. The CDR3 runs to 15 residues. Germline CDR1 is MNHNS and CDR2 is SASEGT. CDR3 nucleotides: TGTGCCAGCAGTGAAGAGGGGAGGGGGAACACTGAAGCTTTCTTT. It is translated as CASSEEGRGNTEAFF.

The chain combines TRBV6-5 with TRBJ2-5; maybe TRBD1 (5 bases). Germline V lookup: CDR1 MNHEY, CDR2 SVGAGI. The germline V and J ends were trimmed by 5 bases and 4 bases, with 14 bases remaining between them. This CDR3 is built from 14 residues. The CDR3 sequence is CASSHRNRRETQYF. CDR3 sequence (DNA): TGTGCCAGCAGTCACAGGAACAGGCGAGAGACCCAGTACTTC.

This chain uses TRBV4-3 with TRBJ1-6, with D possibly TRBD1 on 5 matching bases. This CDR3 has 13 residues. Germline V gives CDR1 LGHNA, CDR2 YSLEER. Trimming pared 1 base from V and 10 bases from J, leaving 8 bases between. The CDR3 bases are TGCGCCAGCAGCCAAGGGGGCCGATCACCCCTCCACTTT. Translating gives CASSQGGRSPLHF.

The CDR3 coding sequence is TGTGCCAGCAGCGTTGGGACAGGGTGGACTGAAGCTTTCTTT. Its protein is CASSVGTGWTEAFF. V is TRBV7-9 and J is TRBJ1-1; 9 nucleotides match TRBD1. This CDR3 contains 14 residues. V shed 5 bases and J 5 bases; nucleotides not matched to a gene: 6. CDR1 SEHNR and CDR2 FQNEAQ come from the germline V gene (reference sequence).

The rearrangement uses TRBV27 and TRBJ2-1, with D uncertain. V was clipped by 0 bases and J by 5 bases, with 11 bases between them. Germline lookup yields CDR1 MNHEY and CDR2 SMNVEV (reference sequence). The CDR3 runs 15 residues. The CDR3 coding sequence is TGTGCCAGCAGTTTATCGAACGGAGCCGACAATGAGCAGTTCTTC. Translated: CASSLSNGADNEQFF.

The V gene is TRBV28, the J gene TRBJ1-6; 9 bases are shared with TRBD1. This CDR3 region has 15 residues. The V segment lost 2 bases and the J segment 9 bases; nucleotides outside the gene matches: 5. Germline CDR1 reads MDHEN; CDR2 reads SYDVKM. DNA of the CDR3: TGTGCCAGCAGTTTAAGGGGACAGGGTGGTTCACCCCTCCACTTT. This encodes CASSLRGQGGSPLHF.

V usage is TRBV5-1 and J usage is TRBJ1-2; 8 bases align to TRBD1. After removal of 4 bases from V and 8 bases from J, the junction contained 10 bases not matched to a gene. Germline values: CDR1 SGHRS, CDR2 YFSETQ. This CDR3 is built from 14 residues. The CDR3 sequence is CASSRSGQAAGYTF. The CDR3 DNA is TGCGCCAGCAGCCGCTCGGGACAGGCAGCCGGCTACACCTTC. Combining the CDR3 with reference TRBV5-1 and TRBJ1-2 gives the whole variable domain KAGVTQTPRYLIKTRGQQVTLSCSPISGHRSVSWYQQTPGQGLQFLFEYFSETQRNKGNFPGRFSGRQFSNSRSEMNVSTLELGDSALYLCASSRSGQAAGYTFGSGTRLTVV.

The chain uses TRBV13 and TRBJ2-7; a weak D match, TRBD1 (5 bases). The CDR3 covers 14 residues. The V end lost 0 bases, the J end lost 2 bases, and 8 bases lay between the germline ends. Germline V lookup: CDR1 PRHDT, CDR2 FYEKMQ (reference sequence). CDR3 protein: CASSLGRVAYEQYF. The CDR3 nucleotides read TGTGCCAGCAGCTTAGGCAGGGTGGCCTACGAGCAGTACTTC.

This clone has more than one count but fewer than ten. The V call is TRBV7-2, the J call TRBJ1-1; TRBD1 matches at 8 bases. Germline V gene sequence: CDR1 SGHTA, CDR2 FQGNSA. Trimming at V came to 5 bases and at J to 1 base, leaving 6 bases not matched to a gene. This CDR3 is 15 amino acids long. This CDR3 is CASSRRTGSNTEAFF. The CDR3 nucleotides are TGTGCCAGCAGCCGAAGGACAGGGTCGAACACTGAAGCTTTCTTT.

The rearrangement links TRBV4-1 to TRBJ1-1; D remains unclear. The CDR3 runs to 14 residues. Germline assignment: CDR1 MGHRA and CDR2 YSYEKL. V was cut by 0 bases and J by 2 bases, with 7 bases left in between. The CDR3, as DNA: TGCGCCAGCAGCCAAGAATACGGTAACACTGAAGCTTTCTTT. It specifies CASSQEYGNTEAFF.

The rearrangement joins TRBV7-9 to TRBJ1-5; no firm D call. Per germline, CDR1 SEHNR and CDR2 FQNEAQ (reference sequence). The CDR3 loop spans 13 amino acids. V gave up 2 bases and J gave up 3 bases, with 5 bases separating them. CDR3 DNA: TGTGCCAGCAGCTTACAGATCAATCAGCCCCAGCATTTT. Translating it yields CASSLQINQPQHF.

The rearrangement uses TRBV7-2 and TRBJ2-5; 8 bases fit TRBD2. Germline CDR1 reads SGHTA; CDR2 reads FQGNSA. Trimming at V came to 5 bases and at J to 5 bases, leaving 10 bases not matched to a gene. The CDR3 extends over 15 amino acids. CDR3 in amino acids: CASSPGGGGWETQYF. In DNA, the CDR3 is TGTGCCAGCAGCCCGGGAGGGGGGGGCTGGGAGACCCAGTACTTC. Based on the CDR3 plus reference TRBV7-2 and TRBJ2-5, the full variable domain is GAGVSQSPSNKVTEKGKDVELRCDPISGHTALYWYRQSLGQGLEFLIYFQGNSAPDKSGLPSDRFSAERTGGSVSTLTIQRTQQEDSAVYLCASSPGGGGWETQYFGPGTRLLVL.